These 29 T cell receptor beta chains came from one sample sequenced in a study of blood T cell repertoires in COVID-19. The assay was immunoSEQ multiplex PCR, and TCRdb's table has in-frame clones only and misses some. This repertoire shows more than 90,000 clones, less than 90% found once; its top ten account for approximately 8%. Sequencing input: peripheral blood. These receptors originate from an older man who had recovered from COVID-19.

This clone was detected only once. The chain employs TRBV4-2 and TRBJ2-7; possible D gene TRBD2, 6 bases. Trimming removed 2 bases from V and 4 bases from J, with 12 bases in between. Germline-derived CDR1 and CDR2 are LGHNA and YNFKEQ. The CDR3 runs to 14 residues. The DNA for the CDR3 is TGTGCCAGCAGCCAAAGGAGGCTAGCGTACGAGCAGTACTTC. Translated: CASSQRRLAYEQYF.

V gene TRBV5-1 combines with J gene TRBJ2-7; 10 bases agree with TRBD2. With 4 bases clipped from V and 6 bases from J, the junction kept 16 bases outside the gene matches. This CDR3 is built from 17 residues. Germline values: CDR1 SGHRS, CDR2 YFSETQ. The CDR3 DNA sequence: TGCGCCAGCAGCCCCCTCCCCGAACTAGCGGGATTCTCCGAGCAGTACTTC. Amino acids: CASSPLPELAGFSEQYF.

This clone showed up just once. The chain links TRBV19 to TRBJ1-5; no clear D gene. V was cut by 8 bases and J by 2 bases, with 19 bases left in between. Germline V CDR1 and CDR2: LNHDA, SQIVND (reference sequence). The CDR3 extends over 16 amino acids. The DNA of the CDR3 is TGTGCCAGTTCACTCGGCCCGGGAAAGGGCAATCAGCCCCAGCATTTT. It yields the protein CASSLGPGKGNQPQHF.

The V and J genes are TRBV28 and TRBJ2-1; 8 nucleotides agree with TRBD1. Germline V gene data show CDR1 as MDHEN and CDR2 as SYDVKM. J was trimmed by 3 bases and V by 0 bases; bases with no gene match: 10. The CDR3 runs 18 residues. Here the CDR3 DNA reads TGTGCCAGCAGTTTATGGGGGGGCGGGACAGGTAGCTACAATGAGCAGTTCTTC. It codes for CASSLWGGGTGSYNEQFF. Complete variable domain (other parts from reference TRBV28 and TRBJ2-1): DVKVTQSSRYLVKRTGEKVFLECVQDMDHENMFWYRQDPGLGLRLIYFSYDVKMKEKGDIPEGYSVSREKKERFSLILESASTNQTSMYLCASSLWGGGTGSYNEQFFGPGTRLTVL.

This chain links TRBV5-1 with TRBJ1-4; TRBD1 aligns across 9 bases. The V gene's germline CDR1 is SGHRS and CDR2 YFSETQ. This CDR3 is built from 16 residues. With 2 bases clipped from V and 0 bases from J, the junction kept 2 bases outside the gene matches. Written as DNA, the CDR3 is TGCGCCAGCAGCTTCGGACAGGGGCCAACTAATGAAAAACTGTTTTTT. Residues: CASSFGQGPTNEKLFF.

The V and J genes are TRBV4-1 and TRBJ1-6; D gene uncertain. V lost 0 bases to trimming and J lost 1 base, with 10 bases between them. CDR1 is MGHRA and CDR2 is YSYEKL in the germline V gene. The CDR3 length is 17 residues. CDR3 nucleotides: TGCGCCAGCAGCCAAGATGTCCCGGGTTCCTATAATTCACCCCTCCACTTT. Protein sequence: CASSQDVPGSYNSPLHF.

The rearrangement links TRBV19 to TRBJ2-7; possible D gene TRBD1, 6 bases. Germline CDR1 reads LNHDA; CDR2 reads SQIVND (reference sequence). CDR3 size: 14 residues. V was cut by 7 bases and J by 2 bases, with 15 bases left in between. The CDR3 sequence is CASNIQAGAYEQYF. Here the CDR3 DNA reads TGTGCCAGTAACATCCAAGCAGGGGCCTACGAGCAGTACTTC. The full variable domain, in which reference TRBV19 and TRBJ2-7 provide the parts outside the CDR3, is DGGITQSPKYLFRKEGQNVTLSCEQNLNHDAMYWYRQDPGQGLRLIYYSQIVNDFQKGDIAEGYSVSREKKESFPLTVTSAQKNPTAFYLCASNIQAGAYEQYFGPGTRLTVT.

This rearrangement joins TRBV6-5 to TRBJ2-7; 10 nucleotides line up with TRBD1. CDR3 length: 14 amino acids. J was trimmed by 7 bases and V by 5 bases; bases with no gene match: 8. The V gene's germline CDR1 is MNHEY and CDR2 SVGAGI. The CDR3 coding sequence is TGTGCCAGCAGTCGAGGACAGGGGGTGAGGGAGCAGTACTTC. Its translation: CASSRGQGVREQYF.

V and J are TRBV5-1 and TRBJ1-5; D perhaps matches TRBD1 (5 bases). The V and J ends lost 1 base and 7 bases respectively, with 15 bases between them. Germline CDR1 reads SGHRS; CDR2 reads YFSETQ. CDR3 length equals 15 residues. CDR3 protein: CASSLQGSPGQPQHF. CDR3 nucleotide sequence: TGCGCCAGCAGCTTGCAGGGCTCGCCGGGCCAGCCCCAGCATTTT.

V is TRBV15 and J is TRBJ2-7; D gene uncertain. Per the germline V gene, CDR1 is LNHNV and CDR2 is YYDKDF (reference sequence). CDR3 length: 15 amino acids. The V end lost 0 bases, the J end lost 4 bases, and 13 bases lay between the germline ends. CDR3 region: CATSRDPGGEYEQYF. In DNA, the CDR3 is TGTGCCACCAGCAGAGATCCCGGCGGAGAGTACGAGCAGTACTTC.

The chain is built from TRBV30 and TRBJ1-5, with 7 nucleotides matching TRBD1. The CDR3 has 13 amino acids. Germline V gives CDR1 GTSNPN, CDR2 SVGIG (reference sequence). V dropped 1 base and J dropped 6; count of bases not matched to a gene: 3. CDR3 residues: CAWSEQGLQPQHF. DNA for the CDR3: TGTGCCTGGAGTGAACAGGGGCTTCAGCCCCAGCATTTT. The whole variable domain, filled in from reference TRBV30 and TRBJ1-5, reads SQTIHQWPATLVQPVGSPLSLECTVEGTSNPNLYWYRQAAGRGLQLLFYSVGIGQISSEVPQNLSASRPQDRQFILSSKKLLLSDSGFYLCAWSEQGLQPQHFGDGTRLSIL.

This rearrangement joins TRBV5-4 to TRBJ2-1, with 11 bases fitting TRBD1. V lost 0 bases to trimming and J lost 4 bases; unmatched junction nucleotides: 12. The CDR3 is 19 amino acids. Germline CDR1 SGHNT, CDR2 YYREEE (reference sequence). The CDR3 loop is CASSLDFTPGTGGYNEQFF. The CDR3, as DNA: TGTGCCAGCAGCTTGGACTTTACCCCCGGGACAGGGGGGTACAATGAGCAGTTCTTC.

The CDR3, as DNA: TGTGCCAGCAGCTTGGAGGGGGGGTCAGCCTACGAGCAGTACTTC. Translated, it gives CASSLEGGSAYEQYF. The chain carries TRBV7-2 and TRBJ2-7, with D possibly being TRBD2 (7 bases). CDR1 SGHTA and CDR2 FQGNSA come from the germline V gene. This CDR3 comprises 15 residues. V was trimmed by 3 bases and J by 2 bases, leaving 14 bases between them.

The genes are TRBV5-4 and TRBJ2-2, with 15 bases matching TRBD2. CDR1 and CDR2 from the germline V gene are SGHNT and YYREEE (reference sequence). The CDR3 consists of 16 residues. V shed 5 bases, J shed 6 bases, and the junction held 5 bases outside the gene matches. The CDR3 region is CASSSGLAGGSGELFF. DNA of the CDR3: TGTGCCAGCAGTAGCGGACTAGCGGGAGGGTCCGGGGAGCTGTTTTTT.

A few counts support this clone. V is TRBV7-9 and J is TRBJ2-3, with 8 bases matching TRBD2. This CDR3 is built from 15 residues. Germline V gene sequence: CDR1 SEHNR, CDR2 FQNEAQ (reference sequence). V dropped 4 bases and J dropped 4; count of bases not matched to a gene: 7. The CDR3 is CASSSWTSTPDTQYF. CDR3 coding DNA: TGTGCCAGCAGCTCCTGGACTAGCACCCCAGATACGCAGTATTTT.

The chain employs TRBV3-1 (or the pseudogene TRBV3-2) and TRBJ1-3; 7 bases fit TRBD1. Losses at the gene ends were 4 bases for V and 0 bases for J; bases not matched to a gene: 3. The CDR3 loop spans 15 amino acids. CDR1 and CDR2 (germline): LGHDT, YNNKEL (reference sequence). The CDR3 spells CASSRQGDSGNTIYF. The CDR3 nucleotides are TGTGCCAGCAGCCGTCAGGGGGACTCTGGAAACACCATATATTTT.

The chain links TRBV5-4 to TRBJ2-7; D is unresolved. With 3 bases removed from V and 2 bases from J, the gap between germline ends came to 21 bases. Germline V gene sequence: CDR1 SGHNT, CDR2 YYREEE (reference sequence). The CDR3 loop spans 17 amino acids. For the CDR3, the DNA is TGTGCCAGCAGCTCAAGTCATAGTGGCAGGTCCCCCTACGAGCAGTACTTC. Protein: CASSSSHSGRSPYEQYF.

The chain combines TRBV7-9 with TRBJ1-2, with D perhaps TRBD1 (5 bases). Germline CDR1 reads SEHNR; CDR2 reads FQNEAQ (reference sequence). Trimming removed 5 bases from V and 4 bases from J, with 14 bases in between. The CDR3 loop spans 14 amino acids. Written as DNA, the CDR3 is TGTGCCAGCAGCCAGCGCAGGGTTGCCTATGGCTACACCTTC. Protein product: CASSQRRVAYGYTF. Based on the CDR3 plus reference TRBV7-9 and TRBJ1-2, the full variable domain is DTGVSQNPRHKITKRGQNVTFRCDPISEHNRLYWYRQTLGQGPEFLTYFQNEAQLEKSRLLSDRFSAERPKGSFSTLEIQRTEQGDSAMYLCASSQRRVAYGYTFGSGTRLTVV.

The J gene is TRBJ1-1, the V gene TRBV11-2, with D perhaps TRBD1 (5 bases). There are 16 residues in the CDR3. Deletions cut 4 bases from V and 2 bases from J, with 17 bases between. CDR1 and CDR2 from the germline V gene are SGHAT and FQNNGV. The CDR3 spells CASSSQAKTVNTEAFF. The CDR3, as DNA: TGTGCCAGCAGCTCACAGGCTAAGACAGTAAACACTGAAGCTTTCTTT.

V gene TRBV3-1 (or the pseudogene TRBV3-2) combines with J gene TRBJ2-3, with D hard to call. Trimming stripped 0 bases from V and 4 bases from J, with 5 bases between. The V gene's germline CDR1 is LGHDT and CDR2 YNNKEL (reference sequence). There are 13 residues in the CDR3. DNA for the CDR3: TGTGCCAGCAGCCAAGATCCGGCAGATACGCAGTATTTT. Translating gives CASSQDPADTQYF.

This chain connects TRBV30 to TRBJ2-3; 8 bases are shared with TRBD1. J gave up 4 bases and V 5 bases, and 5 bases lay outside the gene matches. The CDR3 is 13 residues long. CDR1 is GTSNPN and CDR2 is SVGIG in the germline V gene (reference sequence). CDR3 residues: CAWGKQGADTQYF. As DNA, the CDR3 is TGTGCCTGGGGCAAACAGGGGGCAGATACGCAGTATTTT.

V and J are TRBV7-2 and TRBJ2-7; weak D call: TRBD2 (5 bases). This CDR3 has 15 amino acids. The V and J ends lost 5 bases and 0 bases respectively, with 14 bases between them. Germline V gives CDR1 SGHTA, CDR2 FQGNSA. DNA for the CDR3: TGTGCCAGCAGCCACGATGCCGGGATCTCCTACGAGCAGTACTTC. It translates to CASSHDAGISYEQYF. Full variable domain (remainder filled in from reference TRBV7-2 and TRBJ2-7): GAGVSQSPSNKVTEKGKDVELRCDPISGHTALYWYRQSLGQGLEFLIYFQGNSAPDKSGLPSDRFSAERTGGSVSTLTIQRTQQEDSAVYLCASSHDAGISYEQYFGPGTRLTVT.

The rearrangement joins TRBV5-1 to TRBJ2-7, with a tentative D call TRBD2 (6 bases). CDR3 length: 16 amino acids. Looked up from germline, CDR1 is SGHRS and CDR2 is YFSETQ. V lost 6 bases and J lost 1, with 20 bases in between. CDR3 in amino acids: CASTQSPEGRSYEQYF. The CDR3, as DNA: TGCGCCAGCACCCAATCGCCGGAGGGAAGGTCCTACGAGCAGTACTTC.

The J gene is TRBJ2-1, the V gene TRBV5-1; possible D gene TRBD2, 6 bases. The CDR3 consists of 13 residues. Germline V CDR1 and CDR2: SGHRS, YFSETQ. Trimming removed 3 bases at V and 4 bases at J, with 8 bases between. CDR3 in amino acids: CASSSREYNEQFF. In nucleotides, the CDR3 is TGCGCCAGCAGCTCCCGGGAGTACAATGAGCAGTTCTTC.

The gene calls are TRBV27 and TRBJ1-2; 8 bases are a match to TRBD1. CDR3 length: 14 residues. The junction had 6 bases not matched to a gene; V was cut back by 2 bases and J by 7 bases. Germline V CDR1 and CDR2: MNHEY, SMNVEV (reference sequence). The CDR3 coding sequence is TGTGCCAGCAGTTTAGGGACAGGTCCTTTTGGCTACACCTTC. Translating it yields CASSLGTGPFGYTF.

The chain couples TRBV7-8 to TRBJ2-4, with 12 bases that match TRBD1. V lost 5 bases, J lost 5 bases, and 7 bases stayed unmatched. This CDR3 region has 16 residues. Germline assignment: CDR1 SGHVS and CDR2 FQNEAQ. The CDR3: CASSPRDRGRENIQYF. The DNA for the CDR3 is TGTGCCAGCAGCCCTCGGGACAGGGGGCGCGAAAACATTCAGTACTTC.

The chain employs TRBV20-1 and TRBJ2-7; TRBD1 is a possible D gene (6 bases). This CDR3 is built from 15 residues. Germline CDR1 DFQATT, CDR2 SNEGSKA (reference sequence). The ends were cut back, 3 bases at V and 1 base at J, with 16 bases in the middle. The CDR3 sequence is CSASKARGISYEQYF. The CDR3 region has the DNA TGCAGTGCTAGTAAAGCCAGGGGAATTTCCTACGAGCAGTACTTC.

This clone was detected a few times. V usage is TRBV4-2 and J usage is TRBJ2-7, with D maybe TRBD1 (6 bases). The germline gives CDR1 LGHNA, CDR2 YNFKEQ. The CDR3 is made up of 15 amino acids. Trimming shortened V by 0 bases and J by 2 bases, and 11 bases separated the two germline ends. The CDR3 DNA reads TGTGCCAGCAGCCAAGATGGCGACAGGACCTACGAGCAGTACTTC. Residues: CASSQDGDRTYEQYF.

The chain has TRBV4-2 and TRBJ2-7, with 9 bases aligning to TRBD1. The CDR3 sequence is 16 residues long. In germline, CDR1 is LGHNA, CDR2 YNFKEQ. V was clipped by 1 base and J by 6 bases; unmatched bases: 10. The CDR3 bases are TGTGCCAGCAGCCAAGGGAGGGACAGGGAGGGCGGCGAGCAGTACTTC. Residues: CASSQGRDREGGEQYF.